The clone carrying this T cell receptor beta chain has a single count. The antigen is unknown. Preparation of TCR beta libraries was done by quantitative 5'-RACE with molecular barcodes. Each CDR3 protein is one row after TCRdb ran MiXCR on the 5' RACE reads. The table records about 260,000 distinct CDR3 sequences, about 24% of them present only once. This CDR3 is built from 16 residues. V lost 4 bases and J lost 3, with 17 bases in between. The data stem from a study of CD8 T cells in ankylosing spondylitis. General study results and limits: In synovial fluid and blood from reactive arthritis, some motif variants were previously reported.

The chain is built from TRBV23-1 and TRBJ2-3, with TRBD1 as a possible D gene (5 bases). TRBV23-1 carries the ORF label, with uncertain function. This TCR was sampled from a male donor with ankylosing spondylitis or in good health (not recorded which). Material: blood, either unsorted or a sorted T cell fraction (not recorded which). CDR3 in DNA: TGCGCCAGCAGTCCCCTCGTCCGGACACGGACAGATACGCAGTATTTT. It translates to CASSPLVRTRTDTQYF.